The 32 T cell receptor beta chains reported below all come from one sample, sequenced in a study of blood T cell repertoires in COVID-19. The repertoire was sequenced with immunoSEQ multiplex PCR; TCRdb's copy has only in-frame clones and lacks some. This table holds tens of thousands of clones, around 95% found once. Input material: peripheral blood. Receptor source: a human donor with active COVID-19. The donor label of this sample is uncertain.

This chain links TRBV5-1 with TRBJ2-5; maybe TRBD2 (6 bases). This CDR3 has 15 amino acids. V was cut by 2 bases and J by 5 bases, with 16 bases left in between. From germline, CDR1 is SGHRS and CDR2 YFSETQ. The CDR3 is CASSFGGALGETQYF. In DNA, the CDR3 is TGCGCCAGCAGCTTCGGAGGGGCGTTAGGGGAGACCCAGTACTTC.

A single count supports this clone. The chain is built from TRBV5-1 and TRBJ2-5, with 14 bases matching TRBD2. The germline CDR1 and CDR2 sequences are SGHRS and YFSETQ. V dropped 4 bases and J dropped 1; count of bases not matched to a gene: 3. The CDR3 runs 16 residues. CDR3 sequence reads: CASSVGTSGSQETQYF. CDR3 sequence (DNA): TGCGCCAGCAGCGTAGGGACTAGCGGGAGCCAAGAGACCCAGTACTTC.

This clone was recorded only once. Written as DNA, the CDR3 is TGTGCCAGCAGCCAAGGAGGGGACAGAGAAGCTTTCTTT. Amino acids: CASSQGGDREAFF. The rearrangement uses TRBV3-1 (or the pseudogene TRBV3-2) and TRBJ1-1; 7 bases are a match to TRBD1. Germline V lookup: CDR1 LGHDT, CDR2 YNNKEL (reference sequence). The CDR3 is made up of 13 amino acids. The J segment lost 8 bases and the V segment lost 1 base, leaving 4 bases of the junction unmatched.

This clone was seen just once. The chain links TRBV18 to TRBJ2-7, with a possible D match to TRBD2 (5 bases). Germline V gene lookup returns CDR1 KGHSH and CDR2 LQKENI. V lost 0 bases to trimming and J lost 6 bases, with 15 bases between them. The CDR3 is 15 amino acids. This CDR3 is CASSPPAGIPGEQYF. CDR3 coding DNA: TGTGCCAGCTCACCACCGGCCGGGATCCCCGGCGAGCAGTACTTC.

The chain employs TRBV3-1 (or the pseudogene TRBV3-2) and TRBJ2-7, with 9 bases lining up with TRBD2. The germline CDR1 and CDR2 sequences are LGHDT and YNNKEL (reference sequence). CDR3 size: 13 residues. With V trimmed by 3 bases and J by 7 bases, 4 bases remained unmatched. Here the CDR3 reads CASSHLAGEEQYF. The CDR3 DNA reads TGTGCCAGCAGCCATTTAGCGGGAGAGGAGCAGTACTTC.

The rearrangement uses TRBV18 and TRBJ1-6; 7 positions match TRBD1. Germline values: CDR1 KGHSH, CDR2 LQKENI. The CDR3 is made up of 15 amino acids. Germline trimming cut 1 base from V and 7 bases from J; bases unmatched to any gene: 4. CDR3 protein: CASSPRGDSNSPLHF. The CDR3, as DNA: TGTGCCAGCTCACCACGGGGGGACAGCAATTCACCCCTCCACTTT. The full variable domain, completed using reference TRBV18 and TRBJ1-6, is NAGVMQNPRHLVRRRGQEARLRCSPMKGHSHVYWYRQLPEEGLKFMVYLQKENIIDESGMPKERFSAEFPKEGPSILRIQQVVRGDSAAYFCASSPRGDSNSPLHFGNGTRLTVT.

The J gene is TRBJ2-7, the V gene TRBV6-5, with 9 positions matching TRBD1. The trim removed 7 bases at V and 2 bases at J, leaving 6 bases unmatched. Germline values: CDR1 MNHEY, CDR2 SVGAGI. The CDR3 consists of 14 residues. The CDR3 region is CASTHTGGTYEQYF. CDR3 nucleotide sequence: TGTGCCAGCACCCACACAGGGGGCACCTACGAGCAGTACTTC.

The CDR3, as DNA: TGTGCCAGCAGTTACTCGCAGTCCTCCTACAATGAGCAGTTCTTC. This sequence encodes CASSYSQSSYNEQFF. This chain links TRBV6-2 or TRBV6-3 with TRBJ2-1; D gene ambiguous. The CDR3 is 15 residues long. The V end lost 0 bases, the J end lost 0 bases, and 6 bases lay between the germline ends. CDR1 and CDR2 from the germline V gene are MNHEY and SVGEGT.

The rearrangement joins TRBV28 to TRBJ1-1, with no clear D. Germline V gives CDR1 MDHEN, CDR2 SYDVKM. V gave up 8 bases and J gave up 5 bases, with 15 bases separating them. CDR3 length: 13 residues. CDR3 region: CASCTGFGTEAFF. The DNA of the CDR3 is TGTGCCAGCTGTACGGGATTCGGGACTGAAGCTTTCTTT.

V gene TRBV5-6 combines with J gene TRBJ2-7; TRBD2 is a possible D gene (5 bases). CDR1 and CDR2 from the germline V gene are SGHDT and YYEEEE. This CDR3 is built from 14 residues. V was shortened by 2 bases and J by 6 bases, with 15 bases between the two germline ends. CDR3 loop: CASSLEGFGSEQYF. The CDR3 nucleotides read TGTGCCAGCAGCTTAGAGGGATTTGGGAGCGAGCAGTACTTC.

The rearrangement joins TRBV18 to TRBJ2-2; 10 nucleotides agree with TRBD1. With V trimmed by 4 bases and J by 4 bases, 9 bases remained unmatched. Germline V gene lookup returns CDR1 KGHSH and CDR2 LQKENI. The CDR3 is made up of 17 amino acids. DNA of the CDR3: TGTGCCAGCTCACTATCACCGGGACAGGGGAGCACCGGGGAGCTGTTTTTT. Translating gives CASSLSPGQGSTGELFF.

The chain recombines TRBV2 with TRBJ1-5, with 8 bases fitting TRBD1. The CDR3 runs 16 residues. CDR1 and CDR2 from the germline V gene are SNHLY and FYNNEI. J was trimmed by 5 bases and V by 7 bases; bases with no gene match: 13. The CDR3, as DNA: TGTGCCAGCATAGATTACGGACAGGGCACGGATCAGCCCCAGCATTTT. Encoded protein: CASIDYGQGTDQPQHF.

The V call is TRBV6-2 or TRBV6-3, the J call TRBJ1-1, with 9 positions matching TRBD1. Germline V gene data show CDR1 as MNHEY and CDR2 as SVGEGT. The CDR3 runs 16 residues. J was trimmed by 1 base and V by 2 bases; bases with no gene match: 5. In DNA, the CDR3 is TGTGCCAGCAGTTACGGGACAGGGCGGACGAACACTGAAGCTTTCTTT. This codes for CASSYGTGRTNTEAFF.

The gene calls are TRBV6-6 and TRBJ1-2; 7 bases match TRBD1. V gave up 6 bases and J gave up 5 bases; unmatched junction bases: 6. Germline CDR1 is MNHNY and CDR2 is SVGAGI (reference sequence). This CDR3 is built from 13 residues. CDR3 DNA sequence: TGTGCCAGCAGCACAGGGGCGAGGTATGGCTACACCTTC. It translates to CASSTGARYGYTF.

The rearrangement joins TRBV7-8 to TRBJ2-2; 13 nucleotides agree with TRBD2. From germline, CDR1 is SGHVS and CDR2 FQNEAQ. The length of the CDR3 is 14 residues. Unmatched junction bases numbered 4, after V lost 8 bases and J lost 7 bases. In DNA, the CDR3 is TGTGCCAGCTCACTAGCGGGGGGGCTCGGGGAGCTGTTTTTT. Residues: CASSLAGGLGELFF.

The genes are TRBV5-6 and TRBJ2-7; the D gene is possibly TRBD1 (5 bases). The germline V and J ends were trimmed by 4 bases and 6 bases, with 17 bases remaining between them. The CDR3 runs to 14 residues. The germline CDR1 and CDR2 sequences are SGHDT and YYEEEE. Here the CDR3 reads CASSRRQGRSEQYF. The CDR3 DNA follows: TGTGCCAGCAGCCGCCGTCAGGGCCGGTCCGAGCAGTACTTC.

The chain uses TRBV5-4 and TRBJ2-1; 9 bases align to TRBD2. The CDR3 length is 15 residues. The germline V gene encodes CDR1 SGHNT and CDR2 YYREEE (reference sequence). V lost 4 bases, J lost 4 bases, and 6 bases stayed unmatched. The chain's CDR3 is CASSPREGLYNEQFF. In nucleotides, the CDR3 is TGTGCCAGCAGCCCGCGGGAGGGCCTATACAATGAGCAGTTCTTC.

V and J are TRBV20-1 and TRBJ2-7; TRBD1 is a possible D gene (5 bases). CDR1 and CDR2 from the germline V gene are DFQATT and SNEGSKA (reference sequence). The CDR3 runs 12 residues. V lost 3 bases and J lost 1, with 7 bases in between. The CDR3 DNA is TGCAGTGCTAGTTGGACATCCTACGAGCAGTACTTC. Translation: CSASWTSYEQYF.

This CDR3 reads CASSSPRGNYGYTF. CDR3 DNA: TGTGCCAGCAGCTCGCCCCGAGGAAACTATGGCTACACCTTC. The gene calls are TRBV21-1 and TRBJ1-2. TRBV21-1 is a pseudogene. The CDR3 loop spans 14 amino acids.

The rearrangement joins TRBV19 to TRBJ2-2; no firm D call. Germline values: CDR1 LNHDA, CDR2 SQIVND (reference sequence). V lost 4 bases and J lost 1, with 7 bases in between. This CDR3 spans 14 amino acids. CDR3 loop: CASSTTLNTGELFF. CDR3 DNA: TGTGCCAGTAGTACCACTCTGAACACCGGGGAGCTGTTTTTT.

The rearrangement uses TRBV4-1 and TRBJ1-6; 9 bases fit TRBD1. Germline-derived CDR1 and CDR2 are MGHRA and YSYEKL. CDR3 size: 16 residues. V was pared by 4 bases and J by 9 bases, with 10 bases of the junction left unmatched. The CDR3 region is CASSPFLRDRASPLHF. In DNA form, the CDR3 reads TGCGCCAGCAGCCCATTCCTTCGGGACAGGGCTTCACCCCTCCACTTT.

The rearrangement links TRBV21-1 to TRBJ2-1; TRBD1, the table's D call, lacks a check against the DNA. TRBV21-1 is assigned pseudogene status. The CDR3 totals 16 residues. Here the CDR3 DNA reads TGTGCCAGCAGCTCCGCGGGACAGGGATTCTACAATGAGCAGTTCTTC. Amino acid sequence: CASSSAGQGFYNEQFF.

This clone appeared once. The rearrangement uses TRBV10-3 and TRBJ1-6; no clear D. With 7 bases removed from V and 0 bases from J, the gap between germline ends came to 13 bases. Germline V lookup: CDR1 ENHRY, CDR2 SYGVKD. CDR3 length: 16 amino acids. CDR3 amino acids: CAINTDKSSYNSPLHF. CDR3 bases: TGTGCCATCAATACCGACAAGAGCTCCTATAATTCACCCCTCCACTTT.

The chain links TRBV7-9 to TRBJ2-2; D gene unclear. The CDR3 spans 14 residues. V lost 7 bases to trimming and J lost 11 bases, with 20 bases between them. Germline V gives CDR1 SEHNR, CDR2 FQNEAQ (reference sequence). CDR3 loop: CASTRINPSVELFF. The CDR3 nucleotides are TGTGCCAGCACCCGAATTAACCCATCGGTTGAGCTGTTTTTT. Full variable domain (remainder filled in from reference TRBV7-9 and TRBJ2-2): DTGVSQNPRHKITKRGQNVTFRCDPISEHNRLYWYRQTLGQGPEFLTYFQNEAQLEKSRLLSDRFSAERPKGSFSTLEIQRTEQGDSAMYLCASTRINPSVELFFGEGSRLTVL.

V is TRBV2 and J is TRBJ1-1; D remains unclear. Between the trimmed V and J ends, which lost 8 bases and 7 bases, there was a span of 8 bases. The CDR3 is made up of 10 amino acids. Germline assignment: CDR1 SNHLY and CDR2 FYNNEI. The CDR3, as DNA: TGTGCCAGCGTCGACTTTGAAGCTTTCTTT. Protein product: CASVDFEAFF.

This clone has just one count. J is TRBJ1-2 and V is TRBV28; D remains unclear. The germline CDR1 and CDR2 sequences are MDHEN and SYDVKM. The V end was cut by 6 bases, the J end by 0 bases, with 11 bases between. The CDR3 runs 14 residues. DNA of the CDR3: TGTGCCAGCAGGGAAGATCTAGCTAACTATGGCTACACCTTC. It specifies CASREDLANYGYTF.

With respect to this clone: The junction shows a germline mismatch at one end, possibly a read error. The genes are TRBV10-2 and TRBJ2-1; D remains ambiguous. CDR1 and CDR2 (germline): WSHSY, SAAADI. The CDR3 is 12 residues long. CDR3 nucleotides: TGCGCCAGCAGTGCGACCCTAGGTCTAGGAGTCTTC. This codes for CASSATLGLGVF.

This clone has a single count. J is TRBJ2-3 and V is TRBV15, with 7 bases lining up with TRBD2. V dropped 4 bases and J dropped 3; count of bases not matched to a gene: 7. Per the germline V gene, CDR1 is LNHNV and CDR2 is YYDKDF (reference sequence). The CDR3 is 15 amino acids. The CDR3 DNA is TGTGCCACCAGCATCGGGGGGTCAGGTACAGATACGCAGTATTTT. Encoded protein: CATSIGGSGTDTQYF.

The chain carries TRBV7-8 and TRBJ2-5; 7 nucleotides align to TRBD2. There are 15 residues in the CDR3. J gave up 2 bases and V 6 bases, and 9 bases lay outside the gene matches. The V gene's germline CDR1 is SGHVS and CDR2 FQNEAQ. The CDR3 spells CASSPILALQETQYF. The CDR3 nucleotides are TGTGCCAGCAGTCCAATACTAGCGTTGCAAGAGACCCAGTACTTC.

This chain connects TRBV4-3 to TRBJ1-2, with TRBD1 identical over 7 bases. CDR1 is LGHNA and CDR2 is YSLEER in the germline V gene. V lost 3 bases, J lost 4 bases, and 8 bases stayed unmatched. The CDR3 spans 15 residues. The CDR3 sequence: CASSQDRSSLYGYTF. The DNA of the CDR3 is TGCGCCAGCAGCCAGGACAGGTCCTCCCTCTATGGCTACACCTTC.

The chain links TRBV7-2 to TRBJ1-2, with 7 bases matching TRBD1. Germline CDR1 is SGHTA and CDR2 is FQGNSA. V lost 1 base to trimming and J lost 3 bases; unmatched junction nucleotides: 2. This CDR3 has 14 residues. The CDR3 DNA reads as TGTGCCAGCAGCTTAGTTCAGGGGGACTATGGCTACACCTTC. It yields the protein CASSLVQGDYGYTF.

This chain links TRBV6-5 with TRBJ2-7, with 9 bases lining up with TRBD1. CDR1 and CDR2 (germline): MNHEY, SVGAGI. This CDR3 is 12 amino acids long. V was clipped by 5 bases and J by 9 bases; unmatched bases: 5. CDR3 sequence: CASSTTGGRQYF. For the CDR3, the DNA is TGTGCCAGCAGTACTACAGGGGGCAGGCAGTACTTC.